The TCR beta chain described here comes from a study of cytotoxic CD8 clonotypes in ibrutinib-treated CLL. Findings of the study overall: Circulating CD8+ T-cell counts were tracked by baseline clonality, which exceeded that of age-matched healthy donors. Treatment saw public clonotypes, which were uncommon, either contract or stay stable.

CDR1 SGHAT and CDR2 FQNNGV come from the germline V gene. CDR3 length equals 13 residues. V lost 0 bases, J lost 1 base, and 3 bases lay in between. The repertoire was sequenced with immunoSEQ multiplex PCR; TCRdb's copy has only in-frame clones and lacks some. The sample gives 300,000 or so clones, 67% of which show up once; roughly 6.3% is in the top ten. This clone has only a few counts. Its matching antigen is unknown. The chain combines TRBV11-2 with TRBJ1-1, with D unresolved. The specimen was PBMCs, collected after 36 months of ibrutinib treatment. This TCR came from a human donor with chronic lymphocytic leukemia. This CDR3 is CASSLDRNTEAFF. The CDR3 bases are TGTGCCAGCAGCTTAGATCGGAACACTGAAGCTTTCTTT.